This T cell receptor (beta chain) was identified during a study of beta chain features in type 1 diabetes. Study details: Nearly 110,000,000 sorted cells were examined across all samples.

Reverse transcription of all isolated RNA meant that expressed TCRB transcripts were sequenced. Here immunoSEQ multiplex PCR was the method, and the copy in TCRdb shows in-frame clones only, minus some. Seen here are about 390,000 clones, 9.6% observed once, and the top ten hold roughly 0.6%. V was trimmed by 4 bases and J by 2 bases, leaving 9 bases between them. Germline CDR1 reads MDHEN; CDR2 reads SYDVKM. There are 14 residues in the CDR3. Overall study results and limits: Patients with type 1 diabetes carried fewer insertions and had more deletions at their VDJ junctions. People with Type 1 diabetes carried modestly yet significantly shorter TCRB CDR3s in all four CD4+ subsets. Any HLA type influence on TCRB rearrangement was left unresolved here.

This clone has a handful of counts. Its target is not known. Purities over 95% were achieved in all sorted populations. V is TRBV28 and J is TRBJ1-5; D remains ambiguous. This receptor was taken from a man aged 25 to 45 with type 1 diabetes. Sequenced sample: central memory CD4+ T cells from blood. CDR3 protein: CASSWASGNQPQHF. DNA for the CDR3: TGTGCCAGCAGTTGGGCGAGCGGCAATCAGCCCCAGCATTTT. Full variable domain (missing parts from reference TRBV28 and TRBJ1-5): DVKVTQSSRYLVKRTGEKVFLECVQDMDHENMFWYRQDPGLGLRLIYFSYDVKMKEKGDIPEGYSVSREKKERFSLILESASTNQTSMYLCASSWASGNQPQHFGDGTRLSIL.